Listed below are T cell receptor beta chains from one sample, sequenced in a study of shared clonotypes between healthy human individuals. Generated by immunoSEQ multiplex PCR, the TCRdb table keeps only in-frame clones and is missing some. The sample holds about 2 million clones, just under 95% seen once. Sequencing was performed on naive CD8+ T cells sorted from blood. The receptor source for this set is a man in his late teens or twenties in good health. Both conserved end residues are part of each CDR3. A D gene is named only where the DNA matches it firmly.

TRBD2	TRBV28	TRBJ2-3	CASSRIPYELATGTDTQYF	TGTGCCAGCAGCCGTATCCCCTACGAACTAGCGACCGGGACAGATACGCAGTATTTT
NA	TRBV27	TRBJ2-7	CASSFSQGQVAYEQYF	TGTGCCAGCAGTTTCAGTCAGGGGCAGGTTGCCTACGAGCAGTACTTC
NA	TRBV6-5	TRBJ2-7	CASSYAGPGYEQYF	TGTGCCAGCAGTTACGCAGGCCCGGGATACGAGCAGTACTTC
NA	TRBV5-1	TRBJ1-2	CASSLGGENYGYTF	TGCGCCAGCAGCTTGGGGGGCGAAAACTATGGCTACACCTTC
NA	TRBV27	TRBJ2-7	CASSMTGPHSYEQYF	TGTGCCAGCAGTATGACAGGACCCCACTCCTACGAGCAGTACTTC
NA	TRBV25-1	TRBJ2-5	CASQGAGVYETQYF	TGTGCCAGCCAGGGGGCGGGAGTCTACGAGACCCAGTACTTC
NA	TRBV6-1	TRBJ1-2	CASSEAGGSNYGYTF	TGTGCCAGCAGTGAAGCGGGGGGGTCCAACTATGGCTACACCTTC
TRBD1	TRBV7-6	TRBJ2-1	CAKRTGGLYNEQFF	TGTGCCAAGAGGACAGGGGGCCTTTACAATGAGCAGTTCTTC
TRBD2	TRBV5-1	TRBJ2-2	CASSLGLVGTGELFF	TGCGCCAGCAGCCTGGGACTAGTTGGTACCGGGGAGCTGTTTTTT
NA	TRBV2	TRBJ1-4	CASGNNEKLFF	TGTGCCAGCGGGAATAATGAAAAACTGTTTTTT
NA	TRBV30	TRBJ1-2	CLVRTDYGYTF	TGTCTGGTACGCACGGACTATGGCTACACCTTC
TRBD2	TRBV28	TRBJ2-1	CASGLATYNEQFF	TGTGCCAGTGGACTAGCGACATACAATGAGCAGTTCTTC
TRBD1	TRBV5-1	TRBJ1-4	CASSPSTGGREKLFF	TGCGCCAGCAGCCCCTCGACAGGGGGACGGGAAAAACTGTTTTTT